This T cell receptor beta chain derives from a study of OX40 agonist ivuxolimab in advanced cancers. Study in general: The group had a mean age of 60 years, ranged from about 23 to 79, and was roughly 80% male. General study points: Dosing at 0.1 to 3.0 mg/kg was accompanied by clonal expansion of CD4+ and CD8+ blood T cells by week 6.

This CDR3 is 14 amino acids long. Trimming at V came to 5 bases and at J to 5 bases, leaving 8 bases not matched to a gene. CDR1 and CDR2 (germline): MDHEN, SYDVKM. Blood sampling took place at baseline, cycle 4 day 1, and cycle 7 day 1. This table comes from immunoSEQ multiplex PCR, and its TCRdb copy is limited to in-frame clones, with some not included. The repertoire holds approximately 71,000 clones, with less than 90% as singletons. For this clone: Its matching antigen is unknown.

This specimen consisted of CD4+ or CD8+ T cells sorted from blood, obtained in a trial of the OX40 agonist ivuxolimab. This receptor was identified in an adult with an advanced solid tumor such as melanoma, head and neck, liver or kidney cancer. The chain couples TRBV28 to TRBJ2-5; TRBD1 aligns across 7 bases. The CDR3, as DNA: TGTGCCAGCAGTCCGCCGGGACAGTGGGAGACCCAGTACTTC. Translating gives CASSPPGQWETQYF.